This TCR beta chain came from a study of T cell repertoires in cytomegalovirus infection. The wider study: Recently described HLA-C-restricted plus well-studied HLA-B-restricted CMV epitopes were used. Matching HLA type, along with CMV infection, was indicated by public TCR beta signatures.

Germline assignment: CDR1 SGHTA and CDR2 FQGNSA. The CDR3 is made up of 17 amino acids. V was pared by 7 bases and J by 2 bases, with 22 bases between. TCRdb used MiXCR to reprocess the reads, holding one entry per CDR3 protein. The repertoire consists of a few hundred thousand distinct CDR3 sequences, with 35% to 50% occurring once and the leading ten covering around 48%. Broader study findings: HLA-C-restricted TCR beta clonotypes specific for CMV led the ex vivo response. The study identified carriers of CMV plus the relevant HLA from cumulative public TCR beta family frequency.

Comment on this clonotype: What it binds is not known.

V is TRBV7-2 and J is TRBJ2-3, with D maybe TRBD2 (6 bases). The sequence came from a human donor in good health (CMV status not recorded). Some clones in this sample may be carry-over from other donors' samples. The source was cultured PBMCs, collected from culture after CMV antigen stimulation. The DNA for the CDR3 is TGTGCCAGCACCCACTTAGCGCGCGGGAAAAACACAGATACGCAGTATTTT. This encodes CASTHLARGKNTDTQYF.